Sequencing of this T cell receptor beta chain was carried out in a study of blood T cell repertoires in COVID-19. For the study at large: Collection of acute and convalescent COVID-19 samples took place in the United States, Italy and Spain. In each case, the material was cDNA or gDNA derived from T cells, B-cell-depleted T cells, or PBMCs.

In the authors' workflow: Amplification of reference gene primers was used by the study to estimate nucleated cell counts. The repertoire was sequenced with immunoSEQ multiplex PCR; TCRdb's copy has only in-frame clones and lacks some. That table gives V, J and clone size, and the DNA gave D and trimming. The table includes around 320,000 clones, about 82% detected once. The CDR3 spans 14 residues. Germline V CDR1 and CDR2: MNHEY, SVGAGI. J was trimmed by 8 bases and V by 6 bases; bases with no gene match: 12. This TCR came from a human donor in a cohort sampled during active COVID-19. The chain uses TRBV6-5 and TRBJ1-1; TRBD1 aligns across 7 bases. The sample comprised peripheral blood. CDR3 loop: CASRATGAGWEAFF. In nucleotides, the CDR3 is TGTGCCAGCAGGGCCACAGGGGCGGGGTGGGAAGCTTTCTTT.